Listed below are T cell receptor beta chains from one sample, sequenced in a study of blood T cell repertoires in COVID-19. The protocol was immunoSEQ multiplex PCR, while the TCRdb copy is restricted to in-frame clones and leaves out a portion. The repertoire holds approximately 200,000 clones, roughly nine tenths seen once, with more than 1.5% in the top ten. The sample taken for sequencing was peripheral blood. The receptor source for this set is a man in his 70s with acute or convalescent COVID-19. Each CDR3 is given with its conserved first and last residue. The D gene is left open where the match is weak.

d_call j_call v_call cdr3_aa cdr3_nt
TRBD2 TRBJ2-1 TRBV4-3 CASSQEFQAGDRNEQFF TGCGCCAGCAGCCAAGAATTCCAAGCGGGAGATCGCAATGAGCAGTTCTTC
TRBD1 TRBJ2-1 TRBV27 CASSFTGGAYNEQFF TGTGCCAGCAGTTTCACAGGGGGCGCCTACAATGAGCAGTTCTTC
TRBD1 TRBJ1-5 TRBV28 CASSLPGGNNQPQHF TGTGCCAGCAGTTTACCAGGGGGTAATAATCAGCCCCAGCATTTT
. TRBJ2-7 TRBV6-5 CASSISSEQYF TGTGCCAGCAGTATTTCGTCCGAGCAGTACTTC
TRBD1 TRBJ2-1 TRBV30 CAWTRTGGLNEQFF TGTGCCTGGACCAGGACAGGGGGCTTGAATGAGCAGTTCTTC
. TRBJ2-7 TRBV5-4 CASSLGRASYEQYF TGTGCCAGCAGCTTGGGGCGGGCCTCCTACGAGCAGTACTTC
. TRBJ1-2 TRBV27 CASGIYSKGQGKPYGYTF TGTGCCAGCGGAATTTACTCCAAGGGGCAGGGGAAGCCCTATGGCTACACCTTC
TRBD1 TRBJ2-2 TRBV4-1 CASSFGQGVSSGELFF TGCGCCAGCAGTTTTGGACAGGGGGTCTCTAGCGGGGAGCTGTTTTTT
TRBD1 TRBJ2-1 TRBV3-1/TRBV3-2 CASSRLGQGVSDEQFF TGTGCCAGCAGCCGCCTCGGACAGGGAGTATCTGATGAGCAGTTCTTC
. TRBJ2-3 TRBV21-1 CASISPRDTQYF TGTGCCAGCATCTCGCCCCGGGATACGCAGTATTTT
TRBD1 TRBJ2-6 TRBV5-4 CASSPGTGRAGANVLTF TGTGCCAGCAGCCCCGGGACAGGGAGGGCTGGGGCCAACGTCCTGACTTTC
TRBD1 TRBJ2-7 TRBV19 CASGQGEGVQYF TGTGCCAGCGGACAGGGGGAAGGGGTGCAGTACTTC
TRBD1 TRBJ1-2 TRBV18 CASSPETGVGYTF TGTGCCAGCTCACCGGAGACAGGGGTGGGCTACACCTTC
. TRBJ1-1 TRBV11-3 CASSLGADTEAFF TGTGCCAGCAGCTTAGGCGCTGACACTGAAGCTTTCTTT
TRBD2 TRBJ2-2 TRBV7-8 CASSAGLAGAGELFF TGTGCCAGCAGCGCGGGGCTAGCGGGAGCCGGGGAGCTGTTTTTT
. TRBJ2-2 TRBV9 CASSVAPFSGTNTGELFF TGTGCCAGCAGCGTAGCTCCCTTTAGCGGTACGAACACCGGGGAGCTGTTTTTT
TRBD1 TRBJ2-5 TRBV19 CARGQGQETQYF TGTGCCAGAGGACAGGGACAAGAGACCCAGTACTTC
. TRBJ2-1 TRBV7-3 CASSPHRESEQFF TGTGCCAGCAGTCCCCACAGGGAGAGTGAGCAGTTCTTC
. TRBJ1-2 TRBV30 CAWTQFGGGYTF TGTGCCTGGACTCAGTTCGGGGGTGGCTACACCTTC
. TRBJ1-5 TRBV2 CASSLKQENQPQHF TGTGCCAGCAGCCTCAAACAGGAGAATCAGCCCCAGCATTTT